This TCR beta chain was documented in a study of blood T cell repertoires in COVID-19. Profiled with immunoSEQ multiplex PCR; TCRdb holds only in-frame clones, not every one. The repertoire has about 130,000 clones, 80% to 85% of them found once; the top ten carry under 15%. The CDR3 covers 13 residues. CDR1 is SGDLS, CDR2 YYNGEE, per germline. Deletions cut 4 bases from V and 2 bases from J, with 10 bases between. This TCR was sampled from a woman in her thirties who had recovered from COVID-19. The chain couples TRBV9 to TRBJ2-7; TRBD2 is a possible D gene (5 bases). What was sequenced was peripheral blood. The CDR3 protein is CASSRTSAYEQYF. CDR3 nucleotide sequence: TGTGCCAGCAGCAGGACTTCGGCCTACGAGCAGTACTTC.